This TCR beta chain came from a study of shared clonotypes between healthy human individuals. The assay ran at deep level. Repertoires were generated with immunoSEQ multiplex PCR, while TCRdb's copy carries only in-frame clones and drops some. This sample has around 330,000 clones; less than 85% occur once, and the top ten carry 10%. Trimming took off 6 bases at V and 5 bases at J, with 11 bases between the two ends. Germline V CDR1 and CDR2: ENHRY, SYGVKD. The CDR3 sequence is 12 residues long. The sequenced sample consisted of memory CD4+ T cells sorted from blood. The sample's subset: CD45RA-negative fraction. The rearrangement uses TRBV10-3 and TRBJ2-7; D possibly corresponds to TRBD1 (6 bases). This receptor was taken from a man in his thirties or forties in good health. In DNA, the CDR3 is TGTGCCATCAGCCAGGGGTCTAACGAGCAGTACTTC. Its protein is CAISQGSNEQYF.